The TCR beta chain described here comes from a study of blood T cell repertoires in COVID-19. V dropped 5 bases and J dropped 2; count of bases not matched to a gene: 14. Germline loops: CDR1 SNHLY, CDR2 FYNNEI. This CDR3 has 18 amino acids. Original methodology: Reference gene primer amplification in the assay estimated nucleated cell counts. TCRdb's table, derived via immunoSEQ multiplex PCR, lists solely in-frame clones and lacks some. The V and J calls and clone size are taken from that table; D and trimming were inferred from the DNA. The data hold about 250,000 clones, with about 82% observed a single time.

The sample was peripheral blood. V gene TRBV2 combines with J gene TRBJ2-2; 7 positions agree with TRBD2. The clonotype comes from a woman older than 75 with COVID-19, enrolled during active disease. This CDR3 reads CASSPRLARPLNTGELFF. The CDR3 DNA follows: TGTGCCAGCAGTCCTCGACTAGCCCGACCCCTCAACACCGGGGAGCTGTTTTTT. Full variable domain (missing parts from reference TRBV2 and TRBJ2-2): EPEVTQTPSHQVTQMGQEVILRCVPISNHLYFYWYRQILGQKVEFLVSFYNNEISEKSEIFDDQFSVERPDGSNFTLKIRSTKLEDSAMYFCASSPRLARPLNTGELFFGEGSRLTVL.